This T cell receptor (beta chain) was documented in a study of CD8+ T cells in alopecia areata. The sequencing template was cDNA reverse transcribed from extracted RNA. The protocol was immunoSEQ multiplex PCR, while the TCRdb copy is restricted to in-frame clones and leaves out a portion. The data contain 110,000 to 150,000 clones, about three fifths of them singletons. The receptor comes from a human donor in good health. Sequences were obtained from CD8+ T cells sorted from blood.

CDR3 bases: TGTGCCAGCTCACCGCCGGGAACGGGGGAGCAGTTCTTC. It yields the protein CASSPPGTGEQFF. This chain connects TRBV18 to TRBJ2-1; TRBD2 might be the D (5 bases). CDR1 KGHSH and CDR2 LQKENI come from the germline V gene. The CDR3 runs 13 residues. V was clipped by 3 bases and J by 10 bases, with 13 bases between them. The variable domain in full, with the rest retrieved from reference TRBV18 and TRBJ2-1, is NAGVMQNPRHLVRRRGQEARLRCSPMKGHSHVYWYRQLPEEGLKFMVYLQKENIIDESGMPKERFSAEFPKEGPSILRIQQVVRGDSAAYFCASSPPGTGEQFFGPGTRLTVL.